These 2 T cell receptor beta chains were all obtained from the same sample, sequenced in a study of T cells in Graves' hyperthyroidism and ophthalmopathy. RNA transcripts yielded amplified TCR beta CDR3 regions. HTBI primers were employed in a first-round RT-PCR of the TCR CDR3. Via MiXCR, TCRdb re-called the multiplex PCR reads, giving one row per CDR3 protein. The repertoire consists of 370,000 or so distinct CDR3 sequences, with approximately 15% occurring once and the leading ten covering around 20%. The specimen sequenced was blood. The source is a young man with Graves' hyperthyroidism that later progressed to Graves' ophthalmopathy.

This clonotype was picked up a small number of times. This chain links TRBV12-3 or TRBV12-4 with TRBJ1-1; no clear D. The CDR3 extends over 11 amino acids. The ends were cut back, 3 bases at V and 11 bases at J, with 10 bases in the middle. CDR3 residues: CASSFNQRAFF. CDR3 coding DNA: TGTGCCAGCAGTTTTAATCAAAGGGCTTTCTTT.

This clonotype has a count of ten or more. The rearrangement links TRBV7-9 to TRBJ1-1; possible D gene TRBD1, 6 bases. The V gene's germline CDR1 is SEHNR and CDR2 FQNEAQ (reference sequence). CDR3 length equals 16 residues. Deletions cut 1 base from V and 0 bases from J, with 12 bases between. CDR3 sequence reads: CASSLGSGTMNTEAFF. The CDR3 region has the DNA TGTGCCAGCAGCTTAGGAAGCGGGACAATGAACACTGAAGCTTTCTTT. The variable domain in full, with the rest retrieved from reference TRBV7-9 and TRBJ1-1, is DTGVSQNPRHKITKRGQNVTFRCDPISEHNRLYWYRQTLGQGPEFLTYFQNEAQLEKSRLLSDRFSAERPKGSFSTLEIQRTEQGDSAMYLCASSLGSGTMNTEAFFGQGTRLTVV.